Listed below are T cell receptor beta chains from one sample, sequenced in a study of CD8+CD57+ T cells in acquired aplastic anemia. A single record per CDR3 protein comes from TCRdb applying MiXCR to the reads. The table shows about 110,000 distinct CDR3 sequences, with around 53% occurring only once. Material for sequencing was sorted CD4+, CD8+, or CD8+CD57+ T cells (not recorded which) from PBMCs. All receptors derive from a human donor in good health, serving as a control. The CDR3 runs from the conserved cysteine through the conserved F or W. Fields, in order: clone size, J gene, V gene, D gene, CDR3 DNA, CDR3 protein. A D gene is named only where the DNA matches it firmly. Only some rows state a clone size, as once, few, many or a class for expanded clones.

clone_size: -; j_call: TRBJ2-5; v_call: TRBV10-3; d_call: TRBD1; cdr3_nt: TGTGCCATCAGGGGGGGACAGGGGGCAGAGACCCGGTACTTC; cdr3_aa: CAIRGGQGAETRYF
clone_size: -; j_call: TRBJ2-7; v_call: TRBV20-1; d_call: TRBD1; cdr3_nt: TGCAGTGCTAGACGGACAGGGGCACTCGAGCAGTACTTC; cdr3_aa: CSARRTGALEQYF
clone_size: -; j_call: TRBJ2-7; v_call: TRBV20-1; d_call: TRBD1; cdr3_nt: TGCAGTGCCATATTCCCGGGACAGGGGACCTACGAGCAGTACTTC; cdr3_aa: CSAIFPGQGTYEQYF
clone_size: many; j_call: TRBJ2-5; v_call: TRBV7-9; d_call: -; cdr3_nt: TGTGCCAGCAGCTTAGAAGAAGAGACCCAGTACTTC; cdr3_aa: CASSLEEETQYF
clone_size: few; j_call: TRBJ1-2; v_call: TRBV25-1; d_call: -; cdr3_nt: TGTGCCAGCAGTGAACCAGGTTGGGGCTACACCTTC; cdr3_aa: CASSEPGWGYTF
clone_size: many; j_call: TRBJ2-7; v_call: TRBV5-1; d_call: -; cdr3_nt: TGCGCCAGCAGCTTCGGGGGAGCCCCCTACGAGCAGTACTTC; cdr3_aa: CASSFGGAPYEQYF
clone_size: -; j_call: TRBJ2-5; v_call: TRBV11-2; d_call: TRBD2; cdr3_nt: TGTGCCAGCACCGATAGCGGGCTTGCCCTAGAGACCCAGTACTTC; cdr3_aa: CASTDSGLALETQYF
clone_size: -; j_call: TRBJ1-1; v_call: TRBV29-1; d_call: -; cdr3_nt: TGCAGCGTTGACATTAGGAACACTGAAGCTTTCTTT; cdr3_aa: CSVDIRNTEAFF
clone_size: many; j_call: TRBJ1-3; v_call: TRBV6-4; d_call: -; cdr3_nt: TGTGCCAGCAGGGGGTGGGGCACTGGAAACACCATATATTTT; cdr3_aa: CASRGWGTGNTIYF
clone_size: many; j_call: TRBJ2-7; v_call: TRBV5-4; d_call: -; cdr3_nt: TGTGCCAGCAGCGGCAGGACGGGACCAATTTACGAGCAGTACTTC; cdr3_aa: CASSGRTGPIYEQYF
clone_size: many; j_call: TRBJ1-5; v_call: TRBV2; d_call: -; cdr3_nt: TGTGCCAGCAGGGTACAGGGTCAGCCCCAGCATTTT; cdr3_aa: CASRVQGQPQHF
clone_size: once; j_call: TRBJ2-7; v_call: TRBV29-1; d_call: -; cdr3_nt: TGCAGCGGCAAAAGGGGGTCCTACGAGCAGTACTTC; cdr3_aa: CSGKRGSYEQYF
clone_size: many; j_call: TRBJ2-7; v_call: TRBV4-1; d_call: -; cdr3_nt: TGCGCCAGCAGCCAAGTTGAGTTCTACGAGCAGTACTTC; cdr3_aa: CASSQVEFYEQYF
clone_size: -; j_call: TRBJ2-7; v_call: TRBV25-1; d_call: TRBD1; cdr3_nt: TGTGCCGGCCTAGACAGGGGCGAGCAGTACTTC; cdr3_aa: CAGLDRGEQYF
clone_size: few; j_call: TRBJ1-2; v_call: TRBV2; d_call: -; cdr3_nt: TGTGCCAGCAGTGAGGACCGGGATTACTATGGCTACACCTTC; cdr3_aa: CASSEDRDYYGYTF
clone_size: -; j_call: TRBJ2-7; v_call: TRBV7-9; d_call: TRBD1; cdr3_nt: TGTGCCAGCAGCCCTGGGACAGGGGGCCCCTACGAGCAGTACTTC; cdr3_aa: CASSPGTGGPYEQYF
clone_size: -; j_call: TRBJ1-4; v_call: TRBV13; d_call: TRBD1; cdr3_nt: TGTGCCAGCAGCTCGGGACAGGCGACTTTTCGGGAGGCTAATGAAAAACTGTTTTTT; cdr3_aa: CASSSGQATFREANEKLFF
clone_size: many; j_call: TRBJ2-7; v_call: TRBV5-6; d_call: TRBD1; cdr3_nt: TGTGCCAGCAGTTCCCTCGGGACAGGGTCGTACGAGCAGTACTTC; cdr3_aa: CASSSLGTGSYEQYF
clone_size: -; j_call: TRBJ1-2; v_call: TRBV24-1; d_call: -; cdr3_nt: TGTGCCACCAGTGTCCCAGGGTCGGGCTACACCTTC; cdr3_aa: CATSVPGSGYTF
clone_size: few; j_call: TRBJ2-7; v_call: TRBV25-1; d_call: -; cdr3_nt: TGTGCCAGTAGTGGAGGGTCCGGCGAGCAGTACTTC; cdr3_aa: CASSGGSGEQYF
clone_size: few; j_call: TRBJ1-2; v_call: TRBV7-6; d_call: -; cdr3_nt: TGTGCCAGCAGCTCAGACGCAGGGGGCTACACCTTC; cdr3_aa: CASSSDAGGYTF
clone_size: few; j_call: TRBJ2-3; v_call: TRBV19; d_call: -; cdr3_nt: TGTGCCAGTAGTACCGCAGATACGCAGTATTTT; cdr3_aa: CASSTADTQYF